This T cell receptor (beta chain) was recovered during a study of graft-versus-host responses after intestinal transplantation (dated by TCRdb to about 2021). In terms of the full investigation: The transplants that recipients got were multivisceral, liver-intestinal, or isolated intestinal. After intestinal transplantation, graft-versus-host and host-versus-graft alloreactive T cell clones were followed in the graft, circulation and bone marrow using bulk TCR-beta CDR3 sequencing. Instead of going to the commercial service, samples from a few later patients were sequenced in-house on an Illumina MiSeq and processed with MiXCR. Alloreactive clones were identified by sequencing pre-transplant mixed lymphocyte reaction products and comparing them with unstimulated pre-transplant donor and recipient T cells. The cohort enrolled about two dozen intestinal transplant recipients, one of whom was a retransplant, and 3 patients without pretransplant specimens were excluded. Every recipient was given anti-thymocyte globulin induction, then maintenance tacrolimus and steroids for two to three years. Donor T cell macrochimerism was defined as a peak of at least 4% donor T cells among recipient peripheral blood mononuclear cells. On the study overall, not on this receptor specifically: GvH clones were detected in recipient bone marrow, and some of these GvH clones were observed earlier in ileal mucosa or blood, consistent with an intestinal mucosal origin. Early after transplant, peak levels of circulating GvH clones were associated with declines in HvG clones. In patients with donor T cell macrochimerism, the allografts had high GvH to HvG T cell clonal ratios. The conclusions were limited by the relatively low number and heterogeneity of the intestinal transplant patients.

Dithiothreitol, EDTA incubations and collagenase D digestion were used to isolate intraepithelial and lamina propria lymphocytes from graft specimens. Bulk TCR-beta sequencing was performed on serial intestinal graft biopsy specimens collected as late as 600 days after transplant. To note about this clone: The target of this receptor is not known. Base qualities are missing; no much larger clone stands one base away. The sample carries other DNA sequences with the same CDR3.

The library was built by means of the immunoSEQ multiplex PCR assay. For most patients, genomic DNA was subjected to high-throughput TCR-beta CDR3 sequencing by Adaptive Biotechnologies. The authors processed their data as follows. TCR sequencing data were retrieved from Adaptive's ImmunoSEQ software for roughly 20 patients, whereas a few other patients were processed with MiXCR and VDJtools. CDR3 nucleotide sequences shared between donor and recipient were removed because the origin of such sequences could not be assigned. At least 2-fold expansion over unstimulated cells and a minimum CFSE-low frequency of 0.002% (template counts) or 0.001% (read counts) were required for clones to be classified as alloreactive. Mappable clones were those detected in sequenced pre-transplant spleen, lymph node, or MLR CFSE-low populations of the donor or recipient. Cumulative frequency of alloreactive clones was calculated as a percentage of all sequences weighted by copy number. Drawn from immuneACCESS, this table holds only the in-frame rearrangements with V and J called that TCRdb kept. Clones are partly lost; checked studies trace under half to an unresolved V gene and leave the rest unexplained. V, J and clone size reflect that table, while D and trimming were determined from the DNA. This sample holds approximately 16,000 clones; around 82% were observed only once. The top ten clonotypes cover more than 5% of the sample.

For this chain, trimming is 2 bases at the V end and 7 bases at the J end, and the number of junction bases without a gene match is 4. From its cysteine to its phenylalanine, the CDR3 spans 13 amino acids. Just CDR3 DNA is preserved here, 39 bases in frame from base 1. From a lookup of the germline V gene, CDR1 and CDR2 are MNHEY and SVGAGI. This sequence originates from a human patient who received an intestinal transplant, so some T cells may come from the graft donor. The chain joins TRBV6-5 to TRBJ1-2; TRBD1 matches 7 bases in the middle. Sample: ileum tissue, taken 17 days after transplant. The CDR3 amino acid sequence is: CASSYEGGSGYTF. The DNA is TGTGCCAGCAGTTACGAAGGGGGCTCTGGCTACACCTTC.